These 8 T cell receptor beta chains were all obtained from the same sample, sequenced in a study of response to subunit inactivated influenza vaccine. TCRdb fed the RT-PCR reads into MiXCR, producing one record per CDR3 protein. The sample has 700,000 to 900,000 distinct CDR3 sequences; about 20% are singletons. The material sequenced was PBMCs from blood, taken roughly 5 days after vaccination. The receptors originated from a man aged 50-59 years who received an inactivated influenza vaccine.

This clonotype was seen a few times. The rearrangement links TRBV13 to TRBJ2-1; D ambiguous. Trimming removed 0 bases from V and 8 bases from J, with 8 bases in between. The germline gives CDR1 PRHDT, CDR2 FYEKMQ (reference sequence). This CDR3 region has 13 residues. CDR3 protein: CASSLGLKDEQFF. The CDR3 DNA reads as TGTGCCAGCAGCTTAGGCCTAAAGGATGAGCAGTTCTTC.

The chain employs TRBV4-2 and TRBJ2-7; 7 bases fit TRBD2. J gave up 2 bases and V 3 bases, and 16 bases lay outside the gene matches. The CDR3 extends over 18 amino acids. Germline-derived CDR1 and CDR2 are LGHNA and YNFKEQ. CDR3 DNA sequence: TGTGCCAGCAGCCACCCAAAAGGTGCGGGAGCCTATACCTACGAGCAGTACTTC. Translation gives CASSHPKGAGAYTYEQYF.

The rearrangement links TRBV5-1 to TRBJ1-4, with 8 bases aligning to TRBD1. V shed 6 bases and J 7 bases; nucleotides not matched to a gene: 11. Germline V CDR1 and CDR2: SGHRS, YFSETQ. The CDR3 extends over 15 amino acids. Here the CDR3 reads CASTSTGTGGEKLFF. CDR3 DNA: TGCGCCAGCACGTCGACCGGGACAGGAGGTGAAAAACTGTTTTTT.

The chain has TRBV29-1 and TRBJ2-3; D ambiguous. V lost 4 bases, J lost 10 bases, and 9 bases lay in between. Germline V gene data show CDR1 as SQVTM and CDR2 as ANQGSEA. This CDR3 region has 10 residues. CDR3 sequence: CSVGGKAQYF. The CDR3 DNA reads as TGCAGCGTTGGGGGTAAGGCGCAGTATTTT.

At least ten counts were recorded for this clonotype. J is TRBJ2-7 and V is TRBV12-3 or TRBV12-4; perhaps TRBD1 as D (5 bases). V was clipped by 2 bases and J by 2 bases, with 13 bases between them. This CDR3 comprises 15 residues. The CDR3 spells CASSLLAGPTYEQYF. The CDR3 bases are TGTGCCAGCAGTTTACTCGCAGGGCCCACCTACGAGCAGTACTTC.

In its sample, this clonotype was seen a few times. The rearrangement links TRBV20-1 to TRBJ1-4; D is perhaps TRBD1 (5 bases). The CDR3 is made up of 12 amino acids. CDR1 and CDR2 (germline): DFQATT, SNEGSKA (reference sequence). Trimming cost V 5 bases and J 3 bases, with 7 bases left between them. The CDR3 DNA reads TGCAGTGCTGGGACGCCTAATGAAAAACTGTTTTTT. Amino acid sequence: CSAGTPNEKLFF.

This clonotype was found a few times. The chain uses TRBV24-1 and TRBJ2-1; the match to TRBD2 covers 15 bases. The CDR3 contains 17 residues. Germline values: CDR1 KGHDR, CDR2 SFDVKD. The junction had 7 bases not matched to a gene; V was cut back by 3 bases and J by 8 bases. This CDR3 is CATSDNGLAGGFDEQFF. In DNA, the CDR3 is TGTGCCACCAGTGATAATGGACTAGCGGGAGGGTTCGATGAGCAGTTCTTC.

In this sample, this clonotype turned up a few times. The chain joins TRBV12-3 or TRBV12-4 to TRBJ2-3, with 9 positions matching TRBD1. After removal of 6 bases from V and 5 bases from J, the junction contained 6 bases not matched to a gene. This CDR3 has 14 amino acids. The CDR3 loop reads CASSPGQGKDTQYF. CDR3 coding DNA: TGTGCCAGCAGCCCGGGACAGGGTAAAGATACGCAGTATTTT.